The 5 T cell receptor beta chains in this list originate from one sample, sequenced in a study of blood T cell repertoires in COVID-19 (TCRdb year 2020). Libraries were built with the immunoSEQ multiplex PCR assay. In its TCRdb copy, this immuneACCESS table keeps in-frame sequences only and misses some clones. Where compared with another copy, unresolved V genes explain less than half of these, and the others have no known cause. Across this sample there are approximately 92,000 clones, with around 80% seen only once. Around 4.4% of the sample is in the top ten clones. Sequencing input: peripheral blood. These receptors were obtained from a man in his sixties with acute or convalescent COVID-19.

The CDR3 here is CASSVPKGVENEKLFF. The CDR3 DNA reads as TGTGCCAGCAGCGTACCTAAGGGGGTAGAGAATGAAAAACTGTTTTTT. The gene calls are TRBV7-9 and TRBJ1-4, with TRBD1 as a possible D gene (6 bases). V lost 5 bases, J lost 5 bases, and 18 bases lay in between. CDR1 and CDR2 from the germline V gene are SEHNR and FQNEAQ (reference sequence). The CDR3 has 16 residues.

The chain joins TRBV6-5 to TRBJ1-2; unclear D gene. The CDR3 consists of 12 residues. Germline loops: CDR1 MNHEY, CDR2 SVGAGI. Trimming took 6 bases from V and 1 from J, leaving 6 bases between them. CDR3 bases: TGTGCCAGCAGCCAGAATAACTATGGCTACACCTTC. Protein sequence: CASSQNNYGYTF.

J is TRBJ2-7 and V is TRBV5-1; D is possibly TRBD1 (6 bases). Germline V gene sequence: CDR1 SGHRS, CDR2 YFSETQ. The CDR3 is 14 residues long. Trimming stripped 3 bases from V and 3 bases from J, with 13 bases between. The CDR3 is CASSSLQGGYEQYF. The CDR3 nucleotides read TGCGCCAGCAGCTCGCTACAGGGTGGCTACGAGCAGTACTTC.

V usage is TRBV6-5 and J usage is TRBJ2-7, with a tentative D call TRBD2 (6 bases). The germline gives CDR1 MNHEY, CDR2 SVGAGI. Deletions cut 6 bases from V and 0 bases from J, with 12 bases between. The length of the CDR3 is 14 residues. The CDR3 sequence is CASRRDGSSYEQYV. DNA for the CDR3: TGTGCCAGCAGAAGGGACGGGAGCTCCTACGAGCAGTACGTC.

The chain recombines TRBV18 with TRBJ1-2, with 8 bases fitting TRBD1. V shed 3 bases and J 4 bases; nucleotides not matched to a gene: 7. CDR1 and CDR2 (germline): KGHSH, LQKENI. The CDR3 loop spans 15 amino acids. In DNA form, the CDR3 reads TGTGCCAGCTCACCTGAGCAGGGGGCAGGCTATGGCTACACCTTC. Amino acids: CASSPEQGAGYGYTF. Using reference TRBV18 and TRBJ1-2 for the parts outside the CDR3, the full variable domain is NAGVMQNPRHLVRRRGQEARLRCSPMKGHSHVYWYRQLPEEGLKFMVYLQKENIIDESGMPKERFSAEFPKEGPSILRIQQVVRGDSAAYFCASSPEQGAGYGYTFGSGTRLTVV.